This T cell receptor (beta chain) was sequenced in a study of T cells in tumors and immune-related adverse events. V was pared by 6 bases and J by 0 bases, with 9 bases of the junction left unmatched. CDR1 and CDR2 (germline): LNHDA, SQIVND (reference sequence). This CDR3 has 16 residues. The data were produced by immunoSEQ multiplex PCR, yet TCRdb's version contains in-frame clones alone and is incomplete. The sample consists of thousands of clones, 82% of them appearing once. This chain joins TRBV19 and TRBJ1-2; 8 bases line up with TRBD1. The source material was skin tissue, sampled from a patient treated with anti-PD-1 therapy. This receptor was identified in a female donor with metastatic renal cell carcinoma. Here the CDR3 reads CASRGGTGSANYGYTF. The DNA for the CDR3 is TGTGCCAGTAGAGGAGGGACAGGCAGCGCTAACTATGGCTACACCTTC.